This T cell receptor (beta chain) came from a study of T cell responses to AZD1222 COVID-19 vaccine. CDR1 and CDR2 (germline): SGHDN, FVKESK. The CDR3 contains 12 residues. The V and J ends lost 4 bases and 5 bases respectively, with 8 bases between them. Measured with immunoSEQ multiplex PCR; TCRdb has only the in-frame clones, and not every one. The sample lists 100,000 or so clones; approximately 86% were seen once. The receptor was derived from an adult in good health. The source was peripheral blood, collected on day 0 of AZD1222 vaccination. This chain uses TRBV14 with TRBJ1-2, with a tentative D call TRBD1 (5 bases). In nucleotides, the CDR3 is TGTGCCAGCAGCCGGGGGGGGTATGGCTACACCTTC. Translated, it gives CASSRGGYGYTF.